The 9 T cell receptor beta chains listed next were all sequenced from one sample in a study of blood T cells in healthy people across ages. Next came a second PCR, run for about 7 to 11 cycles, which used a sample-barcoded 5' primer along with a J-beta primer mix. A single record per CDR3 protein comes from TCRdb applying MiXCR to the 5' RACE reads. The table shows 1.8 million or so distinct CDR3 sequences, with 35% to 50% occurring only once. The sample taken for sequencing was blood. Receptors originate from a human donor in good health.

This clonotype has only a few counts. This chain uses TRBV7-2 with TRBJ2-3; unclear D gene. The CDR3 is 15 residues long. Germline V CDR1 and CDR2: SGHTA, FQGNSA. Trimming removed 0 bases from V and 0 bases from J, with 7 bases in between. The chain's CDR3 is CASSLAPLSTDTQYF. The CDR3 coding sequence is TGTGCCAGCAGCTTAGCCCCACTAAGCACAGATACGCAGTATTTT.

The chain couples TRBV14 to TRBJ1-1; D uncertain. The CDR3 runs 13 residues. Trimming stripped 5 bases from V and 3 bases from J, with 10 bases between. CDR1 and CDR2 from the germline V gene are SGHDN and FVKESK. The CDR3 DNA reads as TGTGCCAGCAGCTGGCTCCGGGACACTGAAGCTTTCTTT. It yields the protein CASSWLRDTEAFF.

The chain has TRBV20-1 and TRBJ2-7; 9 bases are a match to TRBD2. The V gene's germline CDR1 is DFQATT and CDR2 SNEGSKA (reference sequence). The V and J ends lost 2 bases and 0 bases, in that order; junction bases with no gene match: 5. The CDR3 has 15 amino acids. CDR3 sequence (DNA): TGCAGTGCTAGATCATTAGCGGGGGCCTCCTACGAGCAGTACTTC. As protein: CSARSLAGASYEQYF.

A note on this clonotype: A read error may account for a junction end that differs from germline. The rearrangement joins TRBV20-1 to TRBJ2-3, with TRBD1 identical over 11 bases. The germline gives CDR1 DFQATT, CDR2 SNEGSKA (reference sequence). The CDR3 is 15 amino acids. The CDR3 region has the DNA TGCAGTGCTGGAGACCGGACAGGGGGCCCAGATACGCAGTATTTT. Its protein is CSAGDRTGGPDTQYF.

This clonotype was seen a handful of times. The V call is TRBV7-9, the J call TRBJ2-1; D unresolved. The CDR3 has 14 residues. Trimming cost V 3 bases and J 2 bases, with 8 bases left between them. Germline CDR1 and CDR2: SEHNR and FQNEAQ (reference sequence). The DNA of the CDR3 is TGTGCCAGCAGCTTCGAGTTAACCTACAATGAGCAGTTCTTC. Protein: CASSFELTYNEQFF.

This clonotype turned up a few times. V gene TRBV4-1 combines with J gene TRBJ2-7; TRBD1 matches at 8 bases. Germline V gene sequence: CDR1 MGHRA, CDR2 YSYEKL. This CDR3 comprises 15 residues. V lost 5 bases, J lost 3 bases, and 9 bases stayed unmatched. The DNA of the CDR3 is TGCGCCAGCAGCATTGGACAGGGAAAGTTCTACGAGCAGTACTTC. It encodes CASSIGQGKFYEQYF.

The rearrangement links TRBV5-1 to TRBJ2-5; 9 nucleotides agree with TRBD2. V lost 4 bases, J lost 3 bases, and 10 bases stayed unmatched. Germline CDR1 and CDR2: SGHRS and YFSETQ. This CDR3 has 16 amino acids. Written as DNA, the CDR3 is TGCGCCAGCAGCCCCGAGGTAGCGGGGGCCGAAGAGACCCAGTACTTC. Amino acid sequence: CASSPEVAGAEETQYF.

Remarks on this clonotype: The junction shows a germline mismatch at one end, possibly a read error. The rearrangement links TRBV13 to TRBJ2-7; TRBD2 matches 10 bases. From germline, CDR1 is PRHDT and CDR2 FYEKMQ (reference sequence). This CDR3 is built from 16 residues. CDR3 nucleotides: TGCGCCAGCAGCTCGAGCCTAGCGGGGGATAGCTACGAGCAGTACTTC. It specifies CASSSSLAGDSYEQYF.

The genes are TRBV14 and TRBJ2-5; 10 bases are a match to TRBD2. CDR1 is SGHDN, CDR2 FVKESK, per germline. CDR3 length equals 14 residues. The J segment lost 11 bases and the V segment lost 3 bases, leaving 9 bases of the junction unmatched. CDR3 residues: CASSHRPTSGEQYF. The CDR3 bases are TGTGCCAGCAGCCACCGCCCCACTAGCGGGGAGCAGTACTTC.